The entry below describes one TCR beta chain. This sample is drawn from a study of OX40 agonist ivuxolimab in advanced cancers. The repertoire was sequenced with immunoSEQ multiplex PCR; TCRdb's copy has only in-frame clones and lacks some. Of roughly 20,000 clones listed, roughly 80% are singletons. The CDR3 contains 12 residues. V was clipped by 6 bases and J by 5 bases, with 8 bases between them. In germline, CDR1 is MNHEY, CDR2 SVGAGI. The V and J genes are TRBV6-5 and TRBJ1-5, with a possible D match to TRBD1 (5 bases). The specimen comprised CD4+ or CD8+ T cells sorted from blood, sampled in a trial of the OX40 agonist ivuxolimab. The sequence was obtained from an adult with an advanced solid tumor such as melanoma, head and neck, liver or kidney cancer. The CDR3 loop is CASSRGDQPQHF. The CDR3 nucleotides read TGTGCCAGCAGCCGGGGGGATCAGCCCCAGCATTTT.